The entry below describes one T cell receptor beta chain. Its antigen is still unknown. This record belongs to a study of blood T cells in healthy people across ages. Study-wide findings and caveats: CMV infection status of these donors was not known. Naive CD4+ cell counts and diversity both ran higher in long-lived than in aged donors. Older age coincided with a roughly linear decline in TCR beta diversity per million T cells.

For the second PCR, which ran for roughly 7 to 11 cycles, a sample-barcoded 5' primer and a J-beta primer mix were used. TCRdb re-analysed the 5' RACE reads in MiXCR, keeping a single row per CDR3 protein. The repertoire holds under 950,000 distinct CDR3 sequences, 22% seen once, with about 22% in the top ten. Donation came from healthy Caucasian individuals in Russia who were aged roughly 6 to 95. This CDR3 is built from 15 residues. Trimming removed 2 bases at V and 1 base at J, with 11 bases between. This TCR came from a man in his 70s in good health. Sequencing was carried out using blood. The genes are TRBV12-3 or TRBV12-4 and TRBJ1-2, with D tentatively TRBD1 (5 bases). In nucleotides, the CDR3 is TGTGCCAGCAGTTTAATAGGGGTTCGTAACTATGGCTACACCTTC. It yields the protein CASSLIGVRNYGYTF.